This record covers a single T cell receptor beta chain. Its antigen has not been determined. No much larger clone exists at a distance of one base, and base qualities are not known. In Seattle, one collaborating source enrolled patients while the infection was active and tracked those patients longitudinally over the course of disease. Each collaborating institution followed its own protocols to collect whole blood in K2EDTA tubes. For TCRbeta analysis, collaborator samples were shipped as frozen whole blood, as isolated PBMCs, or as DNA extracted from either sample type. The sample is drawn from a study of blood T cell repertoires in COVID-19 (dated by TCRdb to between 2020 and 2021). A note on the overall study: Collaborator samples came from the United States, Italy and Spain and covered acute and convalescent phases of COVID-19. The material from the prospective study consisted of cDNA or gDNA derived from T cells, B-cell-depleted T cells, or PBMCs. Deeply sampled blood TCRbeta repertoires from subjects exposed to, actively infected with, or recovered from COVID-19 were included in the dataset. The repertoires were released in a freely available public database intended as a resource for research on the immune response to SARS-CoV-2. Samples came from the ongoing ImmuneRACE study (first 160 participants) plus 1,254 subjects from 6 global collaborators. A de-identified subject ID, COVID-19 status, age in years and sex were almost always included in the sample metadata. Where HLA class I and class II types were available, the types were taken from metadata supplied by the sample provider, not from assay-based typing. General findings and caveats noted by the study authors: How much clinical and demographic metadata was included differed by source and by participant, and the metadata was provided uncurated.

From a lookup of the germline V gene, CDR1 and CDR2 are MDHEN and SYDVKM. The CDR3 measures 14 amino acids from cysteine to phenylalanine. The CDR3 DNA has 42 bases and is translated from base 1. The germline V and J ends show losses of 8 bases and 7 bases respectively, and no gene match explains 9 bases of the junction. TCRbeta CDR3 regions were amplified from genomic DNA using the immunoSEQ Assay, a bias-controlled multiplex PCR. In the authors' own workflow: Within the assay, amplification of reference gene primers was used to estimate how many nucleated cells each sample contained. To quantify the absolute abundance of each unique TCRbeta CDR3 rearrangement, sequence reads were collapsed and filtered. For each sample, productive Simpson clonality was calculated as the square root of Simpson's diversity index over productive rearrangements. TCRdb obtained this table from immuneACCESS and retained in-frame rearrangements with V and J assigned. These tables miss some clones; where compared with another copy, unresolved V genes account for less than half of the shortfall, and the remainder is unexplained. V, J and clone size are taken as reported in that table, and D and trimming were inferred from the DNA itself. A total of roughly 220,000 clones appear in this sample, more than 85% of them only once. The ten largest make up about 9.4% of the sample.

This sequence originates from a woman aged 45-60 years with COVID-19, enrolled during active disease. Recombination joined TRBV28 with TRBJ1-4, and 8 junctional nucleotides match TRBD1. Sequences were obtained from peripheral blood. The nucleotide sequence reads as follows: TGTGCCAGCCGAAATTCAGGGGGCGGTGAAAAACTGTTTTTT. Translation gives CASRNSGGGEKLFF.